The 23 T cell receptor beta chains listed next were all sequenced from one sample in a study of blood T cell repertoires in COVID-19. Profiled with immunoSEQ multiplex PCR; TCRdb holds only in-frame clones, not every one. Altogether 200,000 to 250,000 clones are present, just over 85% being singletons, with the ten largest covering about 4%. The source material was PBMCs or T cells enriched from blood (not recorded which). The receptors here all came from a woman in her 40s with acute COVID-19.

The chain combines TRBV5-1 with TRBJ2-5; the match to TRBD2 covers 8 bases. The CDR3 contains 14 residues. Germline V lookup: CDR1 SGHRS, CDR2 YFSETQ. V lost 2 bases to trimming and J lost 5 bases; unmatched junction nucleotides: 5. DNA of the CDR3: TGCGCCAGCAGCTTTAGCGGCGGGGGGGAGACCCAGTACTTC. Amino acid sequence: CASSFSGGGETQYF.

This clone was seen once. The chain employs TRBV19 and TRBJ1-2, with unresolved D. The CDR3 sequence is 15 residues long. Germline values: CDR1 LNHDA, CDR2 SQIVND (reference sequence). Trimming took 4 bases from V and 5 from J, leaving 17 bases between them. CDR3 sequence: CASSNPMRSDYGYTF. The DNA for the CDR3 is TGTGCCAGTAGTAACCCAATGAGGAGCGATTATGGCTACACCTTC.

CDR3 coding DNA: TGTGCCAGTAGTATACTGGGCTCCGAAGCTTTCTTT. It codes for CASSILGSEAFF. The rearrangement links TRBV19 to TRBJ1-1; D is unresolved. The CDR3 contains 12 residues. Germline CDR1 reads LNHDA; CDR2 reads SQIVND (reference sequence). Between the trimmed V and J ends, which lost 2 bases and 8 bases, there was a span of 9 bases.

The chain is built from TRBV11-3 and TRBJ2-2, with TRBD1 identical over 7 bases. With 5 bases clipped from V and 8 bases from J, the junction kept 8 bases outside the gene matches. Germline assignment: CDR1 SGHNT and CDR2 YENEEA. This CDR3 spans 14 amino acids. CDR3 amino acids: CASSEDRAFGELFF. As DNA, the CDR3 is TGTGCCAGCAGCGAAGACAGGGCCTTTGGGGAGCTGTTTTTT.

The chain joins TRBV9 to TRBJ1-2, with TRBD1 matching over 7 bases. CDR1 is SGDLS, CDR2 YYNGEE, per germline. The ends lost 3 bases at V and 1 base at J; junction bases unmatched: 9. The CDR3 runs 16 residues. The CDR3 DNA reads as TGTGCCAGCAGCGCGGACCGACAGGGAAGTAACTATGGCTACACCTTC. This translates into CASSADRQGSNYGYTF.

The CDR3 sequence: CAISDVQGRDSPLHF. CDR3 nucleotide sequence: TGTGCCATCAGTGACGTACAGGGCAGAGATTCACCCCTCCACTTT. This chain links TRBV10-3 with TRBJ1-6; weak D call: TRBD1 (6 bases). The CDR3 has 15 amino acids. V shed 3 bases and J shed 8 bases, with 14 bases lying between them. Per germline, CDR1 ENHRY and CDR2 SYGVKD.

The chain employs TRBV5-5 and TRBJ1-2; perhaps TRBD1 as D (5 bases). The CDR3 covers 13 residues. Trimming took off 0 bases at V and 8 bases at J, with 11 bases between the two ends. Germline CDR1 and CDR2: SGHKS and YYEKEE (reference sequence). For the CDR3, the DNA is TGTGCCAGCAGCTTGGCGGGGGACTGGGGCTACACCTTC. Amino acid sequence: CASSLAGDWGYTF.

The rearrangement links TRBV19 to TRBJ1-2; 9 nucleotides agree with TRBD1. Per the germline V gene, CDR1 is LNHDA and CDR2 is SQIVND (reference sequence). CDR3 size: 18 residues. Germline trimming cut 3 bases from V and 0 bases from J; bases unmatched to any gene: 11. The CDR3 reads CASSISGQGQQANYGYTF. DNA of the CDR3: TGTGCCAGTAGTATTTCTGGACAGGGGCAACAAGCTAACTATGGCTACACCTTC.

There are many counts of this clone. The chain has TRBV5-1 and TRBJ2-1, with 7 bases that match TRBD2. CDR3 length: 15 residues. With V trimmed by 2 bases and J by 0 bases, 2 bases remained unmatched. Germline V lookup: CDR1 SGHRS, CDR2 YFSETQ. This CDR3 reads CASSFWGGSYNEQFF. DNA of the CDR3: TGCGCCAGCAGCTTCTGGGGGGGCTCCTACAATGAGCAGTTCTTC.

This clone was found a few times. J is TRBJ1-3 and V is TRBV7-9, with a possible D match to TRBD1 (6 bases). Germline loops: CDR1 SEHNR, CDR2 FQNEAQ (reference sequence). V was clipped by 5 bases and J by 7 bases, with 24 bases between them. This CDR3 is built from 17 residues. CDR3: CASSQGPPGVRMNTIYF. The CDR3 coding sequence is TGTGCCAGCAGCCAAGGCCCACCAGGGGTCCGGATGAACACCATATATTTT.

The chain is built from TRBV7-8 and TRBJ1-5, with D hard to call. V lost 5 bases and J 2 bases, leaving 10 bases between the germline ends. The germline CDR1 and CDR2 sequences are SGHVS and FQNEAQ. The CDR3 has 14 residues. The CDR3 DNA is TGTGCCAGCAGCCCCGCCGGAGGCAATCAGCCCCAGCATTTT. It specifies CASSPAGGNQPQHF. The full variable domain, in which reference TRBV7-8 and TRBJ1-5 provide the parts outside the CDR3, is GAGVSQSPRYKVAKRGQDVALRCDPISGHVSLFWYQQALGQGPEFLTYFQNEAQLDKSGLPSDRFFAERPEGSVSTLKIQRTQQEDSAVYLCASSPAGGNQPQHFGDGTRLSIL.

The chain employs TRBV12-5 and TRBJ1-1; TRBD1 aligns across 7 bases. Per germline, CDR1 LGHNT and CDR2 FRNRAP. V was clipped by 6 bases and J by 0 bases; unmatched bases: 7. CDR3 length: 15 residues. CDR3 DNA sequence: TGTGCTAGTGGCCTGGGACAGCTAGTGAACACTGAAGCTTTCTTT. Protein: CASGLGQLVNTEAFF.

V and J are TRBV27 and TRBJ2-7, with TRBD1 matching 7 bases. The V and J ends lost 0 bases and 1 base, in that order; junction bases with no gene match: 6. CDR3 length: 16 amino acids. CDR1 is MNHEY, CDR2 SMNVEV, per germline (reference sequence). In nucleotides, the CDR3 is TGTGCCAGCAGTTTATCGTCCGGGACAGTTTCCTACGAGCAGTACTTC. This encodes CASSLSSGTVSYEQYF.

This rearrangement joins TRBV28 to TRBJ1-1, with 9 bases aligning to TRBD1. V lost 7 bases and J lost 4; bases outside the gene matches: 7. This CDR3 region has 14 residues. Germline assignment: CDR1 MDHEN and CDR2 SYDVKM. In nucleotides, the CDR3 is TGTGCCAGCACCGGGACAGGGAGCACCACTGAAGCTTTCTTT. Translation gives CASTGTGSTTEAFF.

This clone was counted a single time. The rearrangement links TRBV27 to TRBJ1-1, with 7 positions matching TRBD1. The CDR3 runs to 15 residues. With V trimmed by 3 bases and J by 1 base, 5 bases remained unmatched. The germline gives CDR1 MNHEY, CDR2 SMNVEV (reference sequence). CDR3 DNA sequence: TGTGCCAGCAGTTTGAGACAGGGAAGGAACACTGAAGCTTTCTTT. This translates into CASSLRQGRNTEAFF.

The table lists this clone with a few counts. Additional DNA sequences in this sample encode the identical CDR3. DNA for the CDR3: TGTGCCAGCAGCGTAGCGGACAGTGGCACTGAAGCTTTCTTT. It translates to CASSVADSGTEAFF. V and J are TRBV9 and TRBJ1-1, with D possibly TRBD1 on 6 matching bases. V gave up 0 bases and J gave up 4 bases, with 10 bases separating them. The germline gives CDR1 SGDLS, CDR2 YYNGEE. There are 14 residues in the CDR3.

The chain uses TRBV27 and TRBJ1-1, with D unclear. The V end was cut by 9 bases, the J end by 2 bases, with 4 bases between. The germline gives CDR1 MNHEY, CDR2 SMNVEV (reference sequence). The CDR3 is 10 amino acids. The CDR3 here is CARANTEAFF. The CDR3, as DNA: TGTGCCAGGGCTAACACTGAAGCTTTCTTT.

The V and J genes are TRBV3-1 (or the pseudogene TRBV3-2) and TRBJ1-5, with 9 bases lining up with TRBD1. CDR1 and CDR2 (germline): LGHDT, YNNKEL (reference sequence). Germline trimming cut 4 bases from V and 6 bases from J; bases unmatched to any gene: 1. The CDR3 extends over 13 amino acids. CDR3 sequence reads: CASSRTGVQPQHF. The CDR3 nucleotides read TGTGCCAGCAGCCGGACAGGGGTTCAGCCCCAGCATTTT.

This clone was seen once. The CDR3 is CASSQRIRDRVYNEQFF. The CDR3 coding sequence is TGTGCCAGCAGCCAGAGAATCCGGGACAGGGTGTACAATGAGCAGTTCTTC. This sequence joins TRBV3-1 (or the pseudogene TRBV3-2) and TRBJ2-1, with TRBD1 identical over 9 bases. This CDR3 is 17 amino acids long. Per germline, CDR1 LGHDT and CDR2 YNNKEL (reference sequence). Trimming removed 3 bases from V and 4 bases from J; junction bases left unmatched: 10.

The CDR3: CASSLQGADQPQHF. The CDR3 DNA is TGTGCCAGCTCACTACAGGGGGCCGATCAGCCCCAGCATTTT. The V gene is TRBV18, the J gene TRBJ1-5, with 9 bases lining up with TRBD1. J was trimmed by 5 bases and V by 4 bases; bases with no gene match: 3. The CDR3 extends over 14 amino acids. The germline V gene has CDR1 KGHSH and CDR2 LQKENI.

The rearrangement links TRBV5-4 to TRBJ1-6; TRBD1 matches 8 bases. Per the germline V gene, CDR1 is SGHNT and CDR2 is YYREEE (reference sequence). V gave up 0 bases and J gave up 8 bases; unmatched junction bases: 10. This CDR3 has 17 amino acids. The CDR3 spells CASSLVRDRISYSPLHF. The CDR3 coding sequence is TGTGCCAGCAGCTTGGTCCGGGACAGGATCTCCTATTCACCCCTCCACTTT.

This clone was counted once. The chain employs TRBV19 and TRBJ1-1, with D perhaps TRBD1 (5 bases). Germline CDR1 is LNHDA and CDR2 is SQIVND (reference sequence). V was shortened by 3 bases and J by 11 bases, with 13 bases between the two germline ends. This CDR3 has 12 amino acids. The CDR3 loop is CASSIRGTNAFF. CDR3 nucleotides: TGTGCCAGTAGTATTAGAGGGACTAATGCTTTCTTT.

CDR3: CSVIEQARNTIYF. The CDR3 DNA sequence: TGCAGCGTGATCGAGCAAGCTCGAAACACCATATATTTT. V is TRBV29-1 and J is TRBJ1-3; no clear D. The germline V gene has CDR1 SQVTM and CDR2 ANQGSEA. The CDR3 has 13 residues. Trimming stripped 6 bases from V and 5 bases from J, with 14 bases between.